The TCR beta chain under discussion was sequenced for a study of graft-versus-host responses after intestinal transplantation. Turning to the study itself: Each transplant was multivisceral, liver-intestinal, or isolated intestinal.

Profiled with immunoSEQ multiplex PCR; TCRdb holds only in-frame clones, not every one. This sample carries roughly 81,000 clones, approximately 80% of them seen once, and the ten largest clones take about 0.8%. In this sample, this clone turned up a few times. Antigen: not known. The study, taken as a whole, reports: The study associated peak circulating GvH clone levels with early post-transplant HvG declines.

Germline CDR1 reads SGHNT; CDR2 reads YYREEE (reference sequence). This CDR3 contains 14 residues. With 0 bases removed from V and 1 base from J, the gap between germline ends came to 8 bases. The J gene is TRBJ2-7, the V gene TRBV5-4, with D perhaps TRBD1 (6 bases). Here the sequenced sample was unstimulated CD4+ T cells sorted from spleen or lymph node cells, taken before intestinal transplant. The sequence derives from a human donor who received an intestinal transplant. The CDR3 DNA reads as TGTGCCAGCAGCTTGGGGCAGGGGTCCTACGAGCAGTACTTC. Translating it yields CASSLGQGSYEQYF.